A single sample gave rise to the 24 T cell receptor beta chains below, sequenced in a study of blood T cell repertoires in COVID-19. Sequencing used immunoSEQ multiplex PCR; TCRdb keeps in-frame clones, though not all of them. This table has under 250,000 clones, about four fifths appearing once. Sequenced input: peripheral blood. The receptors come from a man aged 50 to 59 with active or convalescent COVID-19.

This clone was found once. The rearrangement links TRBV19 to TRBJ2-1; 7 bases are a match to TRBD2. The germline CDR1 and CDR2 sequences are LNHDA and SQIVND (reference sequence). The CDR3 sequence is 15 residues long. The trim removed 9 bases at V and 0 bases at J, leaving 8 bases unmatched. The CDR3 region has the DNA TGTGCCAGCAGACCGCGGGGGAGCTCCTACAATGAGCAGTTCTTC. Protein sequence: CASRPRGSSYNEQFF.

This clone came up a few times. The rearrangement joins TRBV20-1 to TRBJ2-3, with a tentative D call TRBD2 (5 bases). The CDR3 is 12 amino acids. Trimming took 3 bases from V and 4 from J, leaving 8 bases between them. Germline CDR1 DFQATT, CDR2 SNEGSKA (reference sequence). The CDR3 reads CSASLRADTQYF. DNA for the CDR3: TGCAGTGCTAGTCTGCGGGCAGATACGCAGTATTTT.

This clone was seen only once. The gene calls are TRBV12-3 or TRBV12-4 and TRBJ1-2; 11 bases fit TRBD1. The CDR3 is made up of 13 amino acids. Losses at the gene ends were 7 bases for V and 8 bases for J; bases not matched to a gene: 6. In nucleotides, the CDR3 is TGTGCCAGCACCCCGGGACAGGGGGGAGGCTACACCTTC. Translating gives CASTPGQGGGYTF.

The V gene is TRBV27, the J gene TRBJ1-2, with a tentative D call TRBD1 (6 bases). Trimming pared 6 bases from V and 5 bases from J, leaving 19 bases between. Germline CDR1 reads MNHEY; CDR2 reads SMNVEV (reference sequence). The CDR3 extends over 15 amino acids. DNA for the CDR3: TGTGCCAGCAGGACCTGGGGGGGCGTTGAATATGGCTACACCTTC. This translates into CASRTWGGVEYGYTF.

The chain employs TRBV19 and TRBJ2-3; 8 nucleotides align to TRBD2. Germline lookup yields CDR1 LNHDA and CDR2 SQIVND (reference sequence). CDR3 length equals 15 residues. The V segment lost 5 bases and the J segment 7 bases; nucleotides outside the gene matches: 11. The CDR3 sequence is CASSDLDGGANTQYF. The CDR3 DNA follows: TGTGCCAGTAGTGACTTGGACGGGGGGGCGAATACGCAGTATTTT.

The chain has TRBV10-2 and TRBJ1-6; possibly TRBD1 for D (6 bases). V was cut by 2 bases and J by 6 bases, with 11 bases left in between. The CDR3 sequence is 15 residues long. Germline V lookup: CDR1 WSHSY, CDR2 SAAADI. The CDR3 DNA reads as TGCGCCAGCAGTGAGCAGGGGACCGTTAATTCACCCCTCCACTTT. Translating gives CASSEQGTVNSPLHF.

V is TRBV30 and J is TRBJ1-2, with TRBD1 matching over 9 bases. CDR3 size: 14 residues. Germline CDR1 and CDR2: GTSNPN and SVGIG (reference sequence). Germline trimming cut 3 bases from V and 0 bases from J; bases unmatched to any gene: 2. The CDR3 here is CAWRGDRANYGYTF. In DNA, the CDR3 is TGTGCCTGGAGGGGGGACAGGGCTAACTATGGCTACACCTTC. Combining the CDR3 with reference TRBV30 and TRBJ1-2 gives the whole variable domain SQTIHQWPATLVQPVGSPLSLECTVEGTSNPNLYWYRQAAGRGLQLLFYSVGIGQISSEVPQNLSASRPQDRQFILSSKKLLLSDSGFYLCAWRGDRANYGYTFGSGTRLTVV.

This clone has just one count. V usage is TRBV19 and J usage is TRBJ1-1; the match to TRBD1 covers 7 bases. The CDR3 is made up of 15 amino acids. The germline V gene has CDR1 LNHDA and CDR2 SQIVND (reference sequence). Trimming removed 5 bases from V and 7 bases from J; junction bases left unmatched: 13. This CDR3 is CASSSRGLVAFEAFF. The CDR3 DNA follows: TGTGCCAGTAGTTCAAGGGGGCTAGTAGCGTTTGAAGCTTTCTTT.

This chain links TRBV12-3 or TRBV12-4 with TRBJ1-1; no definite D call. The V and J ends lost 5 bases and 4 bases respectively, with 11 bases between them. This CDR3 is 13 amino acids long. The CDR3 sequence is CASSPGGLTEAFF. The CDR3 DNA reads TGTGCCAGCAGTCCCGGCGGGCTCACTGAAGCTTTCTTT.

This chain uses TRBV4-1 with TRBJ2-2; TRBD2 matches at 8 bases. The CDR3 has 16 amino acids. After removal of 3 bases from V and 8 bases from J, the junction contained 11 bases not matched to a gene. Germline V gene sequence: CDR1 MGHRA, CDR2 YSYEKL. The CDR3 region is CASSQVPGGPIGELFF. DNA for the CDR3: TGCGCCAGCAGCCAGGTGCCGGGGGGGCCGATAGGGGAGCTGTTTTTT.

This clone has just a few counts. The V and J genes are TRBV4-1 and TRBJ1-2; D is ambiguous. V was pared by 0 bases and J by 2 bases, with 13 bases between. CDR1 and CDR2 from the germline V gene are MGHRA and YSYEKL. The CDR3 contains 16 residues. The CDR3 protein is CASSQDLRRENYGYTF. CDR3 DNA: TGCGCCAGCAGCCAAGATCTCCGCCGGGAAAACTATGGCTACACCTTC.

The chain carries TRBV12-5 and TRBJ1-1; possibly TRBD1 for D (6 bases). The CDR3 contains 16 residues. Germline CDR1 and CDR2: LGHNT and FRNRAP. V shed 3 bases and J shed 1 base, with 15 bases lying between them. The DNA for the CDR3 is TGTGCTAGTGGTTTCCCCCACAGGGCGACGAACACTGAAGCTTTCTTT. Its protein is CASGFPHRATNTEAFF.

The chain has TRBV4-1 and TRBJ1-5; 9 nucleotides agree with TRBD1. V lost 1 base, J lost 3 bases, and 1 base stayed unmatched. This CDR3 has 15 amino acids. Germline V gene data show CDR1 as MGHRA and CDR2 as YSYEKL. The CDR3 protein is CASSQGQGVNQPQHF. CDR3 sequence (DNA): TGCGCCAGCAGCCAAGGACAGGGGGTCAATCAGCCCCAGCATTTT.

This rearrangement joins TRBV7-7 to TRBJ2-1; TRBD2 matches 11 bases. Unmatched junction bases numbered 7, after V lost 4 bases and J lost 8 bases. Germline CDR1 is SSHAT and CDR2 is FNYEAQ (reference sequence). The CDR3 totals 15 residues. CDR3 in DNA: TGTGCCAGCAGCTCTCTAGCGGGGGGTTTTGATGAGCAGTTCTTC. As protein: CASSSLAGGFDEQFF.

The chain uses TRBV2 and TRBJ1-1; unclear D gene. V lost 8 bases, J lost 5 bases, and 15 bases lay in between. Per the germline V gene, CDR1 is SNHLY and CDR2 is FYNNEI. CDR3 size: 13 residues. CDR3 DNA: TGTGCCAGCGGGGAGGACCGAGGAACTGAAGCTTTCTTT. It specifies CASGEDRGTEAFF.

J is TRBJ2-3 and V is TRBV28, with D perhaps TRBD2 (6 bases). Germline CDR1 reads MDHEN; CDR2 reads SYDVKM. This CDR3 region has 14 residues. Trimming left V 5 bases short and J 7 bases short, with 16 bases between. DNA for the CDR3: TGTGCCAGCAGTCTGGAGGGTCCTGGGAATACGCAGTATTTT. This translates into CASSLEGPGNTQYF.

The V call is TRBV9, the J call TRBJ2-1; D may be TRBD2 (5 bases). Trimming left V 4 bases short and J 2 bases short, with 7 bases between. The germline V gene has CDR1 SGDLS and CDR2 YYNGEE. The CDR3 is made up of 13 amino acids. The CDR3 DNA reads TGTGCCAGCAGCATCGGGACCTACAATGAGCAGTTCTTC. Its protein is CASSIGTYNEQFF.

In DNA, the CDR3 is TGTGCCACCAGTGACCGCGGAGACACTGAAGCTTTCTTT. Its translation is CATSDRGDTEAFF. J is TRBJ1-1 and V is TRBV24-1; D not resolved. The CDR3 spans 13 residues. Trimming left V 4 bases short and J 3 bases short, with 8 bases between. Germline V gene lookup returns CDR1 KGHDR and CDR2 SFDVKD.

This chain connects TRBV4-2 to TRBJ2-5, with D maybe TRBD2 (5 bases). Germline CDR1 is LGHNA and CDR2 is YNFKEQ. The CDR3 loop spans 14 amino acids. V lost 4 bases and J 5 bases, leaving 14 bases between the germline ends. The CDR3, as DNA: TGTGCCAGCAGCCCCCGTGGACGAGGGGAGACCCAGTACTTC. The encoded protein is CASSPRGRGETQYF.

The J gene is TRBJ2-5, the V gene TRBV5-8; the match to TRBD1 covers 12 bases. With 1 base clipped from V and 6 bases from J, the junction kept 7 bases outside the gene matches. The CDR3 sequence is 16 residues long. Germline CDR1 SGHTS, CDR2 YDEGEE. CDR3 in DNA: TGTGCCAGCAGCTTGCCGGGACAGGGGGCCGGAAAGACCCAGTACTTC. This sequence encodes CASSLPGQGAGKTQYF.

The V gene is TRBV6-1, the J gene TRBJ2-7; D is perhaps TRBD1 (6 bases). V dropped 0 bases and J dropped 5 bases, with 11 bases sitting between them. CDR1 and CDR2 (germline): MNHNS, SASEGT. The CDR3 loop spans 14 amino acids. The CDR3 DNA reads TGTGCCAGCAGTGAAGCTCCCCCAGGGGACGAGCAGTACTTC. Residues: CASSEAPPGDEQYF.

The chain employs TRBV6-6 and TRBJ1-1, with D hard to call. The CDR3 is 14 amino acids. Germline V gene sequence: CDR1 MNHNY, CDR2 SVGAGI (reference sequence). The V and J ends lost 5 bases and 5 bases respectively, with 15 bases between them. The CDR3 spells CASSVGLSGTEAFF. DNA for the CDR3: TGTGCCAGCAGTGTAGGCCTGTCGGGTACTGAAGCTTTCTTT.

In nucleotides, the CDR3 is TGTGCCAGCAGCGTAGAGGGGGGGAGCTACGAGCAGTACTTC. Amino acids: CASSVEGGSYEQYF. The chain combines TRBV9 with TRBJ2-7; D may be TRBD2 (7 bases). The CDR3 is 14 residues long. The germline V gene encodes CDR1 SGDLS and CDR2 YYNGEE. V lost 0 bases, J lost 3 bases, and 10 bases lay in between. Drawing the rest from reference TRBV9 and TRBJ2-7, the complete variable domain is DSGVTQTPKHLITATGQRVTLRCSPRSGDLSVYWYQQSLDQGLQFLIQYYNGEERAKGNILERFSAQQFPDLHSELNLSSLELGDSALYFCASSVEGGSYEQYFGPGTRLTVT.

V usage is TRBV6-5 and J usage is TRBJ1-1; 9 bases are shared with TRBD1. Germline CDR1 is MNHEY and CDR2 is SVGAGI. The ends lost 0 bases at V and 6 bases at J; junction bases unmatched: 2. There are 14 residues in the CDR3. The CDR3 DNA is TGTGCCAGCAGTTACTCTCGGACAGGGGCTGAAGCTTTCTTT. As protein: CASSYSRTGAEAFF.